This T cell receptor (beta chain) was sequenced in a study of blood T cell repertoires in COVID-19. Study details: From the United States, Italy and Spain came samples of acute and convalescent COVID-19. The cDNA or gDNA used as material had been derived from T cells, B-cell-depleted T cells, or PBMCs.

The ends lost 0 bases at V and 9 bases at J; junction bases unmatched: 3. Germline-derived CDR1 and CDR2 are KGHSH and LQKENI. This CDR3 contains 14 residues. In the authors' workflow: Amplifying reference gene primers gave estimates of nucleated cell counts. Produced via immunoSEQ multiplex PCR; TCRdb's table is partial and in-frame only. D and trimming were read from the DNA, whereas the V and J calls and clone size are those reported in that table. The sample holds fewer than 200,000 clones, roughly 86% seen once. The V call is TRBV18, the J call TRBJ2-1; TRBD2 matches at 9 bases. The specimen was peripheral blood. This sequence was found in a man in his forties with active or convalescent COVID-19. This CDR3 is CASSPPRLAVEQFF. The DNA of the CDR3 is TGTGCCAGCTCACCACCGAGACTAGCGGTTGAGCAGTTCTTC. The full variable domain, rest sourced from reference TRBV18 and TRBJ2-1, is NAGVMQNPRHLVRRRGQEARLRCSPMKGHSHVYWYRQLPEEGLKFMVYLQKENIIDESGMPKERFSAEFPKEGPSILRIQQVVRGDSAAYFCASSPPRLAVEQFFGPGTRLTVL.